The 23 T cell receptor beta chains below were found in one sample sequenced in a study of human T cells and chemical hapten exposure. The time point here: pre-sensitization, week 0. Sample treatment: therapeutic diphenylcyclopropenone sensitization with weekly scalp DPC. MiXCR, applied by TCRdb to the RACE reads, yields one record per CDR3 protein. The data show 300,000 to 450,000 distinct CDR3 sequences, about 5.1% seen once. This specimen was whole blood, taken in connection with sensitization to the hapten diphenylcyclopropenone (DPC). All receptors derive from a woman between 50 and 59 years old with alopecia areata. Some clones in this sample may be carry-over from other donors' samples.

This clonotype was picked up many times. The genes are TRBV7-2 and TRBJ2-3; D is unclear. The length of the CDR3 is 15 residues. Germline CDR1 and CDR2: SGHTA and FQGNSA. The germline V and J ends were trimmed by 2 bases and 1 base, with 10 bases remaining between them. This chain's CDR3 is CASSLIGHGTDTQYF. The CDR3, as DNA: TGTGCCAGCAGCTTAATCGGCCACGGCACAGATACGCAGTATTTT.

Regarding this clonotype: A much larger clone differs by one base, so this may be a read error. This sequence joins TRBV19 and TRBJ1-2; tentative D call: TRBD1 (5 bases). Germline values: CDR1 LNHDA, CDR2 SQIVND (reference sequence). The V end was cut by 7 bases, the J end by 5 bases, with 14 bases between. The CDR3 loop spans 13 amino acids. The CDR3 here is CASTKTTGYGYTF. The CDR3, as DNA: TGTGCCAGTACCAAAACTACAGGTTATGGCTACACCTTC.

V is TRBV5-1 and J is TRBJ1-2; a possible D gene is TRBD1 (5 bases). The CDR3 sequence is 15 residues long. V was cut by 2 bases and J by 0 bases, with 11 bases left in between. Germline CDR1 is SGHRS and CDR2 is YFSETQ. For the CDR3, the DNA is TGCGCCAGCAGCTTAGAAGGGGAGGCTAACTATGGCTACACCTTC. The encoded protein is CASSLEGEANYGYTF.

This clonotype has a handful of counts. This CDR3 reads CASSFSRNEQYF. For the CDR3, the DNA is TGTGCCAGCAGCTTCTCCCGGAACGAGCAGTACTTC. The chain couples TRBV5-5 to TRBJ2-7; D unresolved. Trimming removed 2 bases from V and 5 bases from J, with 8 bases in between. The germline gives CDR1 SGHKS, CDR2 YYEKEE (reference sequence). The CDR3 is 12 amino acids. The variable domain in full, with the rest retrieved from reference TRBV5-5 and TRBJ2-7, is DAGVTQSPTHLIKTRGQQVTLRCSPISGHKSVSWYQQVLGQGPQFIFQYYEKEERGRGNFPDRFSARQFPNYSSELNVNALLLGDSALYLCASSFSRNEQYFGPGTRLTVT.

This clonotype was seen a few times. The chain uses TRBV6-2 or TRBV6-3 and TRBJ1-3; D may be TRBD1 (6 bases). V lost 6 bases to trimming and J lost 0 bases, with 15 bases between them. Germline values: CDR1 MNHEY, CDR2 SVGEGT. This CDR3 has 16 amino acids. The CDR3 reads CASSYGTGSSGNTIYF. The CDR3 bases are TGTGCCAGCAGCTACGGAACAGGGTCCTCTGGAAACACCATATATTTT.

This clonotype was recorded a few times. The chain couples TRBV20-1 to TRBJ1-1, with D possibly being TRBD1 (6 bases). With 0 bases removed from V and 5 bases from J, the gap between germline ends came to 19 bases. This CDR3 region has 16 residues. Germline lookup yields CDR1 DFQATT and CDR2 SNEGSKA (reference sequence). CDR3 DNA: TGCAGTGCTAGAGATCGGGGCGGACAGAGGGTTACTGAAGCTTTCTTT. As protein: CSARDRGGQRVTEAFF.

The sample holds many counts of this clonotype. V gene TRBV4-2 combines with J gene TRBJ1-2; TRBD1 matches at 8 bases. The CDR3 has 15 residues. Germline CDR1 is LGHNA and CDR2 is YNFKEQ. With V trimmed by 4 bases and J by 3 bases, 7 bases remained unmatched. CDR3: CASSPSTGVDYGYTF. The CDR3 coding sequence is TGTGCCAGCAGCCCCTCGACAGGGGTCGACTATGGCTACACCTTC.

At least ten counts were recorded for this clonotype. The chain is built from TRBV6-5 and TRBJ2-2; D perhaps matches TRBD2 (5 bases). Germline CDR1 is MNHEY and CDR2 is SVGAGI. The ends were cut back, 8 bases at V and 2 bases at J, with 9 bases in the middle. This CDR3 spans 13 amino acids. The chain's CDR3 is CASGRVNTGELFF. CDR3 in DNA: TGTGCCAGCGGGAGAGTAAACACCGGGGAGCTGTTTTTT.

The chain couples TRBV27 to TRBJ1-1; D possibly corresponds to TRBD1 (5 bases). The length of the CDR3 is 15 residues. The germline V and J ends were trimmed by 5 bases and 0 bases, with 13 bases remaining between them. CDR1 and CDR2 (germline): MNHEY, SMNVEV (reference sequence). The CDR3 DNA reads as TGTGCCAGCAGTAGCCTACAGGAGATGAACACTGAAGCTTTCTTT. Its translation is CASSSLQEMNTEAFF.

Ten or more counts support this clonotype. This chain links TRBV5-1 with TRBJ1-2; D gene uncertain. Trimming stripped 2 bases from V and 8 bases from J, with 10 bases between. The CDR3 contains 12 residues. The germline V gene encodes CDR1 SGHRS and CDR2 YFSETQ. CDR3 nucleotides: TGCGCCAGCAGCTTAGAAGCGGAGGGCTACACCTTC. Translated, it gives CASSLEAEGYTF.

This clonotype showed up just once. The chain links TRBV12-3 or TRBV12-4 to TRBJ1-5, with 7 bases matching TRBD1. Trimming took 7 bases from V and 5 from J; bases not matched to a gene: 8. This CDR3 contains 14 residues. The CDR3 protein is CASTDHRGDQPQHF. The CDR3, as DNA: TGTGCCAGCACCGACCACAGGGGCGATCAGCCCCAGCATTTT.

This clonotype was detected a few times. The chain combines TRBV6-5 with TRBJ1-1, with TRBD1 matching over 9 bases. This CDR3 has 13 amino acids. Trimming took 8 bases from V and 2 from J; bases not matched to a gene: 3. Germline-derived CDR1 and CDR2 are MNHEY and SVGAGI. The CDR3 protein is CASWDRANTEAFF. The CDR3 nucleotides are TGTGCCAGCTGGGACAGGGCAAACACTGAAGCTTTCTTT.

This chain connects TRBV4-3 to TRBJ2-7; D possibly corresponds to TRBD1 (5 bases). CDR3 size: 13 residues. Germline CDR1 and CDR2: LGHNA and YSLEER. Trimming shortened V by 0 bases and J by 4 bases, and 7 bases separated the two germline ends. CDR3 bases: TGCGCCAGCAGCCAAGAGGGGCAGTACGAGCAGTACTTC. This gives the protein CASSQEGQYEQYF.

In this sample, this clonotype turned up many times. The CDR3 DNA is TGTGCCAGCAGTTACGGACGGCCAACTGAAGCTTTCTTT. Amino acid sequence: CASSYGRPTEAFF. The V and J genes are TRBV6-5 and TRBJ1-1; D not certain. Looked up from germline, CDR1 is MNHEY and CDR2 is SVGAGI. V lost 2 bases and J 5 bases, leaving 9 bases between the germline ends. There are 13 residues in the CDR3.

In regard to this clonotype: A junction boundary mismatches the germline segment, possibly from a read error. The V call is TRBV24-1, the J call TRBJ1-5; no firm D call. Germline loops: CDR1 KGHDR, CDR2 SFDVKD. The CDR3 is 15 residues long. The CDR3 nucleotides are TGTGCCACCAGTGACCAAGGGCATAGCAATCAGCCCCACCATTTT. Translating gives CATSDQGHSNQPHHF.

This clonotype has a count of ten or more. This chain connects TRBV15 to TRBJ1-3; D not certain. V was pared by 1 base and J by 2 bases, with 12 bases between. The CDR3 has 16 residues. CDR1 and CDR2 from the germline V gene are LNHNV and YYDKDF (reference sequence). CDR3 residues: CATSRGTGAAGNTIYF. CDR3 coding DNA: TGTGCCACCAGCAGAGGGACGGGAGCCGCTGGAAACACCATATATTTT.

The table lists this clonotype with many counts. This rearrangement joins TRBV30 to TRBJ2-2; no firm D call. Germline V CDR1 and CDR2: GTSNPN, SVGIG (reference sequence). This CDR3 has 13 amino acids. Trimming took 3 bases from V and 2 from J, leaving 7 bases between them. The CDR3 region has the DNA TGTGCCTGGAGGTCCCACAACACCGGGGAGCTGTTTTTT. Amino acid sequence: CAWRSHNTGELFF. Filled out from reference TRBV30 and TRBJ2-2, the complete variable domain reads SQTIHQWPATLVQPVGSPLSLECTVEGTSNPNLYWYRQAAGRGLQLLFYSVGIGQISSEVPQNLSASRPQDRQFILSSKKLLLSDSGFYLCAWRSHNTGELFFGEGSRLTVL.

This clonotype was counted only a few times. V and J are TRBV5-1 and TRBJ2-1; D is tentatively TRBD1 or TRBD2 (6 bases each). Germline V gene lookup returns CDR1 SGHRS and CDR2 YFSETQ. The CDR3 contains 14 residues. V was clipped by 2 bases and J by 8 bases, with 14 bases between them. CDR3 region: CASSFEGGIDEQFF. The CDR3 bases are TGCGCCAGCAGCTTCGAAGGGGGGATCGATGAGCAGTTCTTC.

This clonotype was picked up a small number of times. The CDR3 here is CASSQAQGAVYNEQFF. The CDR3 DNA sequence: TGTGCCAGCAGCCAAGCCCAGGGGGCTGTGTACAATGAGCAGTTCTTC. The rearrangement uses TRBV14 and TRBJ2-1; 8 bases are shared with TRBD1. Losses at the gene ends were 1 base for V and 4 bases for J; bases not matched to a gene: 6. Germline CDR1 reads SGHDN; CDR2 reads FVKESK. The CDR3 covers 16 residues. Looking up the rest from reference TRBV14 and TRBJ2-1 gives the full variable domain: EAGVTQFPSHSVIEKGQTVTLRCDPISGHDNLYWYRRVMGKEIKFLLHFVKESKQDESGMPNNRFLAERTGGTYSTLKVQPAELEDSGVYFCASSQAQGAVYNEQFFGPGTRLTVL.

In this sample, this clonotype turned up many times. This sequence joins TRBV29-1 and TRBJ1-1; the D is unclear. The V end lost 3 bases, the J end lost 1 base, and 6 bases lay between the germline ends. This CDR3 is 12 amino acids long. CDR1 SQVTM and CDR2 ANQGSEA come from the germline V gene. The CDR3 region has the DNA TGCAGCGTTGACCCGAAGAACACTGAAGCTTTCTTT. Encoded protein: CSVDPKNTEAFF.

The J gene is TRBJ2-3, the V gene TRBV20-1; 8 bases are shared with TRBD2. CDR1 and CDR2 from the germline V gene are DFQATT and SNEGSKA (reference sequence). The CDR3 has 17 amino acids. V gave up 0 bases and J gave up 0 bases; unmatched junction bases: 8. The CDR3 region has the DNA TGCAGTGCTAGAGAGGTCGGGAGGGCCTTAAGCACAGATACGCAGTATTTT. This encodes CSAREVGRALSTDTQYF.

The CDR3 sequence: CSAEGGQGNSPLHF. The CDR3 DNA reads TGCAGTGCCGAAGGAGGACAGGGTAATTCACCCCTCCACTTT. The chain employs TRBV20-1 and TRBJ1-6, with 8 nucleotides matching TRBD1. The V gene end was trimmed by 6 bases and the J gene end by 6 bases; junction bases not matched to a gene: 7. Germline assignment: CDR1 DFQATT and CDR2 SNEGSKA (reference sequence). The CDR3 runs to 14 residues.

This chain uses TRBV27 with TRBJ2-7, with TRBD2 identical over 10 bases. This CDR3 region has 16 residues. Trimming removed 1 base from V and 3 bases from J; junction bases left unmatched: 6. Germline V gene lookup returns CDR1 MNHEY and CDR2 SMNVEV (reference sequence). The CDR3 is CASSLFGLAGVYEQYF. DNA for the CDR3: TGTGCCAGCAGTTTATTCGGGCTAGCGGGAGTCTACGAGCAGTACTTC.